This TCR beta chain was sequenced during a study of OX40 agonist ivuxolimab in advanced cancers. Study background: Dose-escalation patients were diagnosed with hepatocellular carcinoma, melanoma, renal cell cancer or head and neck cancer.

CDR3 size: 16 residues. The germline V gene encodes CDR1 LNHDA and CDR2 SQIVND (reference sequence). V was pared by 1 base and J by 6 bases, with 18 bases between. This clone was seen more than once but under ten times. The table came from immunoSEQ multiplex PCR; TCRdb's copy has only in-frame clones and leaves some out. The sample holds around 50,000 clones, just under 85% seen once. Sample: CD4+ or CD8+ T cells sorted from blood, taken in a trial of the OX40 agonist ivuxolimab. The rearrangement joins TRBV19 to TRBJ1-1; possible D gene TRBD1, 5 bases. The origin of this receptor is an adult with an advanced solid tumor such as melanoma, head and neck, liver or kidney cancer. This CDR3 is CASSIGRDQRGPEAFF. In DNA, the CDR3 is TGTGCCAGTAGTATAGGCCGGGATCAGAGGGGCCCTGAAGCTTTCTTT.